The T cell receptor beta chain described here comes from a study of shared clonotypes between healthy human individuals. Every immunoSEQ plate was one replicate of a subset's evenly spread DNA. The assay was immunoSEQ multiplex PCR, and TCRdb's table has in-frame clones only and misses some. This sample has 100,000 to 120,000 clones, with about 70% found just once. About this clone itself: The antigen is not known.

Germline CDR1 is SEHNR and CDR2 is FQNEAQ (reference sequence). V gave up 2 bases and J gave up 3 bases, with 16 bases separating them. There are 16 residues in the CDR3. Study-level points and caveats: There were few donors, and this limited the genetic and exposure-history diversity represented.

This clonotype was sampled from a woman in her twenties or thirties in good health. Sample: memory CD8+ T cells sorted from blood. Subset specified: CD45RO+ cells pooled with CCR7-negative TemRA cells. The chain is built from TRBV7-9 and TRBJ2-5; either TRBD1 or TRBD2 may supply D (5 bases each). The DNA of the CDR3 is TGTGCCAGCAGCTTATCTGGAAGGGGAGAGAAAGAGACCCAGTACTTC. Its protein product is CASSLSGRGEKETQYF.